The 21 T cell receptor beta chains reported below all come from one sample, sequenced in a study of blood T cells in healthy people across ages. A second PCR of roughly 7 to 11 cycles used a sample-barcoded 5' primer and a J-beta primer mix. TCRdb re-called the 5' RACE reads through MiXCR, storing one row per CDR3 protein. Of fewer than 700,000 distinct CDR3 sequences in the sample, around half were seen once. Sequencing was done on a sample of blood. Receptors originate from a man aged 80 or over in good health.

This clonotype came up a few times. The V gene is TRBV5-1, the J gene TRBJ2-7; possibly TRBD1 or TRBD2 for D (5 bases each). The CDR3 has 14 residues. V was pared by 5 bases and J by 0 bases, with 12 bases between. CDR1 SGHRS and CDR2 YFSETQ come from the germline V gene. This CDR3 is CASRRDGSSYEQYF. The CDR3 region has the DNA TGCGCCAGCAGGAGGGACGGAAGCTCCTACGAGCAGTACTTC.

The rearrangement joins TRBV12-3 or TRBV12-4 to TRBJ1-5; D gene unclear. V lost 5 bases and J lost 6, with 17 bases in between. The CDR3 sequence is 15 residues long. The CDR3 here is CASSPNPISGQPQHF. The CDR3 DNA follows: TGTGCCAGCAGTCCTAATCCCATCTCGGGTCAGCCCCAGCATTTT.

This clonotype has more than one count but fewer than ten. The rearrangement links TRBV6-2 or TRBV6-3 to TRBJ2-7, with 7 bases fitting TRBD1. Per germline, CDR1 MNHEY and CDR2 SVGEGT. This CDR3 is 14 amino acids long. After removal of 6 bases from V and 0 bases from J, the junction contained 5 bases not matched to a gene. The DNA of the CDR3 is TGTGCCAGCAGAAGCCCAGGGGGCTCCTACGAGCAGTACTTC. Translated: CASRSPGGSYEQYF.

This clonotype was counted a few times. The J gene is TRBJ2-1, the V gene TRBV20-1, with 11 bases identical to TRBD2. Trimming removed 4 bases from V and 2 bases from J; junction bases left unmatched: 4. The CDR3 totals 15 residues. From germline, CDR1 is DFQATT and CDR2 SNEGSKA (reference sequence). Here the CDR3 reads CSATIAGGTYNEQFF. CDR3 DNA sequence: TGCAGTGCTACAATAGCGGGGGGGACCTACAATGAGCAGTTCTTC.

The genes are TRBV10-3 and TRBJ1-2, with TRBD1 matching 7 bases. The length of the CDR3 is 12 residues. With V trimmed by 10 bases and J by 1 base, 3 bases remained unmatched. Germline loops: CDR1 ENHRY, CDR2 SYGVKD. The CDR3 protein is CATRDSNYGYTF. As DNA, the CDR3 is TGTGCCACCAGGGACAGTAACTATGGCTACACCTTC.

This clonotype came up a few times. The V and J genes are TRBV25-1 and TRBJ2-3; 7 bases are shared with TRBD2. After removal of 8 bases from V and 8 bases from J, the junction contained 10 bases not matched to a gene. CDR1 MGHDK and CDR2 SYGVNS come from the germline V gene. The CDR3 spans 13 residues. Here the CDR3 DNA reads TGTGCCAGCCGAGGACTCTCGGGAGGTACGCAGTATTTT. Protein sequence: CASRGLSGGTQYF. The variable domain in full, completed from reference TRBV25-1 and TRBJ2-3, reads EADIYQTPRYLVIGTGKKITLECSQTMGHDKMYWYQQDPGMELHLIHYSYGVNSTEKGDLSSESTVSRIRTEHFPLTLESARPSHTSQYLCASRGLSGGTQYFGPGTRLTVL.

The rearrangement links TRBV6-6 to TRBJ2-7, with D possibly TRBD2 on 5 matching bases. Matching the DNA end better, TRBJ2-5 makes the J call doubtful. This CDR3 is built from 13 residues. Germline-derived CDR1 and CDR2 are MNHNY and SVGAGI (reference sequence). The CDR3 region is CASRPTEEETQYF. The CDR3 nucleotides read TGTGCCAGCAGGCCCACGGAGGAAGAGACCCAGTACTTC.

The chain recombines TRBV29-1 with TRBJ2-3; D is unclear. The germline V gene encodes CDR1 SQVTM and CDR2 ANQGSEA. The CDR3 length is 13 residues. Trimming pared 3 bases from V and 8 bases from J, leaving 15 bases between. CDR3 sequence (DNA): TGCAGCGTTGACCCAAGGAGAGGCGGTACGCAGTATTTT. It encodes CSVDPRRGGTQYF.

J is TRBJ2-5 and V is TRBV18; D is unclear. V gave up 4 bases and J gave up 3 bases, with 9 bases separating them. Germline V CDR1 and CDR2: KGHSH, LQKENI. The CDR3 loop spans 13 amino acids. CDR3 sequence: CASSQYLEETQYF. DNA for the CDR3: TGTGCCAGCTCACAATACTTGGAAGAGACCCAGTACTTC.

In its sample, this clonotype was seen once. The chain uses TRBV7-9 and TRBJ1-1; D ambiguous. Trimming took off 5 bases at V and 5 bases at J, with 6 bases between the two ends. CDR1 and CDR2 (germline): SEHNR, FQNEAQ (reference sequence). This CDR3 region has 11 residues. CDR3 sequence (DNA): TGTGCCAGCAGCCAACTTACTGAAGCTTTCTTT. Encoded protein: CASSQLTEAFF.

This clonotype was observed a single time. The V gene is TRBV5-1, the J gene TRBJ2-5; 14 bases are shared with TRBD2. The germline CDR1 and CDR2 sequences are SGHRS and YFSETQ. The CDR3 sequence is 15 residues long. V was clipped by 3 bases and J by 11 bases; unmatched bases: 9. DNA for the CDR3: TGCGCCAGCAGCTCGATGGGACTAGCGGGAGTAGATCAGTACTTC. Translated, it gives CASSSMGLAGVDQYF.

This clonotype has a count of ten or more. J is TRBJ1-1 and V is TRBV5-1; no firm D call. The CDR3 length is 14 residues. V dropped 3 bases and J dropped 0 bases, with 9 bases sitting between them. The V gene's germline CDR1 is SGHRS and CDR2 YFSETQ. CDR3 nucleotide sequence: TGCGCCAGCAGCTATGACATCCTGAACACTGAAGCTTTCTTT. This sequence encodes CASSYDILNTEAFF.

This rearrangement joins TRBV7-2 to TRBJ2-3; TRBD2 is a possible D gene (5 bases). V was clipped by 5 bases and J by 7 bases, with 16 bases between them. Germline CDR1 reads SGHTA; CDR2 reads FQGNSA. The CDR3 spans 14 residues. CDR3 DNA sequence: TGTGCCAGCAGCCCCGAGGGAGTGTTAAATACGCAGTATTTT. As protein: CASSPEGVLNTQYF.

The chain joins TRBV25-1 to TRBJ1-6; 7 bases fit TRBD1. This CDR3 spans 13 amino acids. Trimming removed 8 bases from V and 5 bases from J; junction bases left unmatched: 3. From germline, CDR1 is MGHDK and CDR2 SYGVNS. CDR3 DNA: TGTGCCAGCGGACAGGCTGATAATTCACCCCTCCACTTT. Protein product: CASGQADNSPLHF.

This clonotype was counted at least ten times. V usage is TRBV29-1 and J usage is TRBJ2-3; weak D call: TRBD1 (5 bases). CDR3 size: 13 residues. V was cut by 3 bases and J by 2 bases, with 9 bases left in between. Germline CDR1 and CDR2: SQVTM and ANQGSEA. The CDR3 sequence: CSVEGQFTDTQYF. CDR3 nucleotides: TGCAGCGTTGAGGGGCAGTTCACAGATACGCAGTATTTT.

The J gene is TRBJ2-7, the V gene TRBV7-2; TRBD1 or TRBD2 may be the D gene (7 bases each). The CDR3 contains 15 residues. Trimming pared 8 bases from V and 0 bases from J, leaving 17 bases between. Germline V gene lookup returns CDR1 SGHTA and CDR2 FQGNSA. CDR3 in DNA: TGTGCCAGCGGGACAGCTAGCGGAGTCTCCTACGAGCAGTACTTC. It encodes CASGTASGVSYEQYF.

The chain recombines TRBV7-3 with TRBJ2-3, with D possibly TRBD2 on 7 matching bases. Germline CDR1 SGHTA, CDR2 FQGTGA. This CDR3 has 17 amino acids. V was trimmed by 6 bases and J by 5 bases, leaving 24 bases between them. The CDR3 DNA is TGTGCCAGCAGACTTAGCGGGTCCGCCCAGGGGATAGATACGCAGTATTTT. This codes for CASRLSGSAQGIDTQYF.

The chain has TRBV7-9 and TRBJ2-1; 8 bases line up with TRBD2. The CDR3 covers 14 residues. J gave up 10 bases and V 1 base, and 6 bases lay outside the gene matches. Germline CDR1 is SEHNR and CDR2 is FQNEAQ (reference sequence). This CDR3 reads CASSLGGLGGEQFF. CDR3 DNA: TGTGCCAGCAGCTTAGGGGGACTAGGGGGAGAGCAGTTCTTC.

The rearrangement uses TRBV7-3 and TRBJ2-3, with 11 bases that match TRBD2. V was pared by 4 bases and J by 2 bases, with 2 bases of the junction left unmatched. Looked up from germline, CDR1 is SGHTA and CDR2 is FQGTGA. The CDR3 runs 15 residues. CDR3 protein: CASSSGLAVTDTQYF. DNA of the CDR3: TGTGCCAGCAGCTCGGGACTAGCGGTCACAGATACGCAGTATTTT.

This clonotype was observed a few times. The chain has TRBV6-6 and TRBJ2-1, with 12 bases lining up with TRBD1. Unmatched junction bases numbered 6, after V lost 6 bases and J lost 9 bases. Germline loops: CDR1 MNHNY, CDR2 SVGAGI (reference sequence). The CDR3 runs to 14 residues. The CDR3 nucleotides are TGTGCCAGCAGACCCGGGACAGGGGGCGTTGAGCAGTTCTTC. Its protein is CASRPGTGGVEQFF.

The J gene is TRBJ2-2, the V gene TRBV6-2 or TRBV6-3; weak D call: TRBD2 (5 bases). V shed 2 bases and J shed 5 bases, with 12 bases lying between them. The CDR3 is 15 amino acids. Germline values: CDR1 MNHEY, CDR2 SVGEGT. CDR3 residues: CASSYGGSGTGELFF. DNA of the CDR3: TGTGCCAGCAGTTACGGTGGGAGTGGGACCGGGGAGCTGTTTTTT.